The present T cell receptor (beta chain) was sequenced within a study of read filtering for tumor transcriptome and immune sequencing. The CDR3 runs to 13 residues. Germline V gene data show CDR1 as WNHNN and CDR2 as SYGVQD (reference sequence). V trimming: 6 bases; J trimming: 14 bases; junction bases outside the gene matches: 12. Molecular barcoded adaptors covering alpha/delta and beta/gamma chains were used on 400 to 450 ng RNA. Each CDR3 protein gets one entry after TCRdb re-called the reads with MiXCR. This sample carries over 55,000 distinct CDR3 sequences, roughly 14% of them seen once, and the ten largest clones take over 40%.

The chain couples TRBV10-1 to TRBJ2-1; 8 bases align to TRBD2. Sequenced material: a population of CD138-negative cells sorted from bone marrow. This TCR derives from a donor at least 40 years old with multiple myeloma. The CDR3 DNA follows: TGCGCCAGCAGGGATAGCGGGACAACCAGGGAGTTCTTC. This encodes CASRDSGTTREFF.